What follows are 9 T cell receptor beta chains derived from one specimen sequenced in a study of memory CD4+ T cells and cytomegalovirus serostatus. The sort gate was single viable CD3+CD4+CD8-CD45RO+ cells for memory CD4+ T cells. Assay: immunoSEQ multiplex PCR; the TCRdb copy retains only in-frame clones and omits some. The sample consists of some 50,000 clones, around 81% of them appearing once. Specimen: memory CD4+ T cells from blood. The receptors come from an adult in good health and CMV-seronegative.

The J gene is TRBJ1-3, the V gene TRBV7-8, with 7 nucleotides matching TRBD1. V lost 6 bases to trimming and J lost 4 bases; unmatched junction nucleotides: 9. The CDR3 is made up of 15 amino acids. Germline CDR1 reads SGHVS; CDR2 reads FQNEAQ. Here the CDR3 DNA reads TGTGCCAGCAGTCTAGATGGGGACAGAGGAAACACCATATATTTT. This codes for CASSLDGDRGNTIYF.

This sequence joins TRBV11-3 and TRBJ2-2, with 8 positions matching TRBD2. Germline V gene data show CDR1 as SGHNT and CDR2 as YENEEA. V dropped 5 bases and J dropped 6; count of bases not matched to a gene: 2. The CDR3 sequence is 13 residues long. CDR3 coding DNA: TGTGCCAGCAGCCTCGGGGGGGCCGGGGAGCTGTTTTTT. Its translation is CASSLGGAGELFF.

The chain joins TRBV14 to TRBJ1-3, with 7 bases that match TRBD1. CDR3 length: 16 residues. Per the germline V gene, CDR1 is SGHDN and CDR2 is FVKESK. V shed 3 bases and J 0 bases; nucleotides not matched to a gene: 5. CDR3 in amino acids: CASSQVQGVSGNTIYF. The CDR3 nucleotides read TGTGCCAGCAGCCAGGTGCAGGGGGTCTCTGGAAACACCATATATTTT.

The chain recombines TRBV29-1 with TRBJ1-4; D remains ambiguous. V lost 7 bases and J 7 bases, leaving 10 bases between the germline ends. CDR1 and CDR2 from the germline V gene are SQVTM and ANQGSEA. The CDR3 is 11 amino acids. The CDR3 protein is CSAIGIEKLFF. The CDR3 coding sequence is TGCAGCGCTATCGGGATTGAAAAACTGTTTTTT.

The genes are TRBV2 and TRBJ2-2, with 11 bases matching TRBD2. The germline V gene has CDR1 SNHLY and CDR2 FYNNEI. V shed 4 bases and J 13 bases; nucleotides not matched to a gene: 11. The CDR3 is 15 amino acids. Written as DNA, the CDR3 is TGTGCCAGCAGTGTCCCTAGCGGGAGGAGTAGGGCGCTGTTTTTT. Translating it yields CASSVPSGRSRALFF.

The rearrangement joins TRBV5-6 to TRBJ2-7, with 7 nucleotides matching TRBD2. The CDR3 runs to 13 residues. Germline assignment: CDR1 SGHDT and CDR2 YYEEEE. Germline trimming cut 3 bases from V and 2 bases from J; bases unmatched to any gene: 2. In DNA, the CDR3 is TGTGCCAGCAGCTCCGGGGGGACCTACGAGCAGTACTTC. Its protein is CASSSGGTYEQYF.

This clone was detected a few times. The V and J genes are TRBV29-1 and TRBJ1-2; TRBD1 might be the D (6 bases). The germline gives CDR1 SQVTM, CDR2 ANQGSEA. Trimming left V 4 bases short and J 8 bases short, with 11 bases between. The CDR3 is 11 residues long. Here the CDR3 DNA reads TGCAGCGTTGTAACAGGGAGAGGCTACACCTTC. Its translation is CSVVTGRGYTF.

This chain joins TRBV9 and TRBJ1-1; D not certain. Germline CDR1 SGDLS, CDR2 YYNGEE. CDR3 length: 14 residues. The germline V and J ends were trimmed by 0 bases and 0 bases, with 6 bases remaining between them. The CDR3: CASSVAGVNTEAFF. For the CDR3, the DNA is TGTGCCAGCAGCGTAGCCGGGGTGAACACTGAAGCTTTCTTT.

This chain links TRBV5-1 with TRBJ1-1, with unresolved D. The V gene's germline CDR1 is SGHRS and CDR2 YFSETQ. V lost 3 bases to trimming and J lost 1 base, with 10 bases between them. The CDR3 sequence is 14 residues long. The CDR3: CASSSSGGNTEAFF. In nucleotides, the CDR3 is TGCGCCAGCAGCTCTTCGGGAGGGAACACTGAAGCTTTCTTT.